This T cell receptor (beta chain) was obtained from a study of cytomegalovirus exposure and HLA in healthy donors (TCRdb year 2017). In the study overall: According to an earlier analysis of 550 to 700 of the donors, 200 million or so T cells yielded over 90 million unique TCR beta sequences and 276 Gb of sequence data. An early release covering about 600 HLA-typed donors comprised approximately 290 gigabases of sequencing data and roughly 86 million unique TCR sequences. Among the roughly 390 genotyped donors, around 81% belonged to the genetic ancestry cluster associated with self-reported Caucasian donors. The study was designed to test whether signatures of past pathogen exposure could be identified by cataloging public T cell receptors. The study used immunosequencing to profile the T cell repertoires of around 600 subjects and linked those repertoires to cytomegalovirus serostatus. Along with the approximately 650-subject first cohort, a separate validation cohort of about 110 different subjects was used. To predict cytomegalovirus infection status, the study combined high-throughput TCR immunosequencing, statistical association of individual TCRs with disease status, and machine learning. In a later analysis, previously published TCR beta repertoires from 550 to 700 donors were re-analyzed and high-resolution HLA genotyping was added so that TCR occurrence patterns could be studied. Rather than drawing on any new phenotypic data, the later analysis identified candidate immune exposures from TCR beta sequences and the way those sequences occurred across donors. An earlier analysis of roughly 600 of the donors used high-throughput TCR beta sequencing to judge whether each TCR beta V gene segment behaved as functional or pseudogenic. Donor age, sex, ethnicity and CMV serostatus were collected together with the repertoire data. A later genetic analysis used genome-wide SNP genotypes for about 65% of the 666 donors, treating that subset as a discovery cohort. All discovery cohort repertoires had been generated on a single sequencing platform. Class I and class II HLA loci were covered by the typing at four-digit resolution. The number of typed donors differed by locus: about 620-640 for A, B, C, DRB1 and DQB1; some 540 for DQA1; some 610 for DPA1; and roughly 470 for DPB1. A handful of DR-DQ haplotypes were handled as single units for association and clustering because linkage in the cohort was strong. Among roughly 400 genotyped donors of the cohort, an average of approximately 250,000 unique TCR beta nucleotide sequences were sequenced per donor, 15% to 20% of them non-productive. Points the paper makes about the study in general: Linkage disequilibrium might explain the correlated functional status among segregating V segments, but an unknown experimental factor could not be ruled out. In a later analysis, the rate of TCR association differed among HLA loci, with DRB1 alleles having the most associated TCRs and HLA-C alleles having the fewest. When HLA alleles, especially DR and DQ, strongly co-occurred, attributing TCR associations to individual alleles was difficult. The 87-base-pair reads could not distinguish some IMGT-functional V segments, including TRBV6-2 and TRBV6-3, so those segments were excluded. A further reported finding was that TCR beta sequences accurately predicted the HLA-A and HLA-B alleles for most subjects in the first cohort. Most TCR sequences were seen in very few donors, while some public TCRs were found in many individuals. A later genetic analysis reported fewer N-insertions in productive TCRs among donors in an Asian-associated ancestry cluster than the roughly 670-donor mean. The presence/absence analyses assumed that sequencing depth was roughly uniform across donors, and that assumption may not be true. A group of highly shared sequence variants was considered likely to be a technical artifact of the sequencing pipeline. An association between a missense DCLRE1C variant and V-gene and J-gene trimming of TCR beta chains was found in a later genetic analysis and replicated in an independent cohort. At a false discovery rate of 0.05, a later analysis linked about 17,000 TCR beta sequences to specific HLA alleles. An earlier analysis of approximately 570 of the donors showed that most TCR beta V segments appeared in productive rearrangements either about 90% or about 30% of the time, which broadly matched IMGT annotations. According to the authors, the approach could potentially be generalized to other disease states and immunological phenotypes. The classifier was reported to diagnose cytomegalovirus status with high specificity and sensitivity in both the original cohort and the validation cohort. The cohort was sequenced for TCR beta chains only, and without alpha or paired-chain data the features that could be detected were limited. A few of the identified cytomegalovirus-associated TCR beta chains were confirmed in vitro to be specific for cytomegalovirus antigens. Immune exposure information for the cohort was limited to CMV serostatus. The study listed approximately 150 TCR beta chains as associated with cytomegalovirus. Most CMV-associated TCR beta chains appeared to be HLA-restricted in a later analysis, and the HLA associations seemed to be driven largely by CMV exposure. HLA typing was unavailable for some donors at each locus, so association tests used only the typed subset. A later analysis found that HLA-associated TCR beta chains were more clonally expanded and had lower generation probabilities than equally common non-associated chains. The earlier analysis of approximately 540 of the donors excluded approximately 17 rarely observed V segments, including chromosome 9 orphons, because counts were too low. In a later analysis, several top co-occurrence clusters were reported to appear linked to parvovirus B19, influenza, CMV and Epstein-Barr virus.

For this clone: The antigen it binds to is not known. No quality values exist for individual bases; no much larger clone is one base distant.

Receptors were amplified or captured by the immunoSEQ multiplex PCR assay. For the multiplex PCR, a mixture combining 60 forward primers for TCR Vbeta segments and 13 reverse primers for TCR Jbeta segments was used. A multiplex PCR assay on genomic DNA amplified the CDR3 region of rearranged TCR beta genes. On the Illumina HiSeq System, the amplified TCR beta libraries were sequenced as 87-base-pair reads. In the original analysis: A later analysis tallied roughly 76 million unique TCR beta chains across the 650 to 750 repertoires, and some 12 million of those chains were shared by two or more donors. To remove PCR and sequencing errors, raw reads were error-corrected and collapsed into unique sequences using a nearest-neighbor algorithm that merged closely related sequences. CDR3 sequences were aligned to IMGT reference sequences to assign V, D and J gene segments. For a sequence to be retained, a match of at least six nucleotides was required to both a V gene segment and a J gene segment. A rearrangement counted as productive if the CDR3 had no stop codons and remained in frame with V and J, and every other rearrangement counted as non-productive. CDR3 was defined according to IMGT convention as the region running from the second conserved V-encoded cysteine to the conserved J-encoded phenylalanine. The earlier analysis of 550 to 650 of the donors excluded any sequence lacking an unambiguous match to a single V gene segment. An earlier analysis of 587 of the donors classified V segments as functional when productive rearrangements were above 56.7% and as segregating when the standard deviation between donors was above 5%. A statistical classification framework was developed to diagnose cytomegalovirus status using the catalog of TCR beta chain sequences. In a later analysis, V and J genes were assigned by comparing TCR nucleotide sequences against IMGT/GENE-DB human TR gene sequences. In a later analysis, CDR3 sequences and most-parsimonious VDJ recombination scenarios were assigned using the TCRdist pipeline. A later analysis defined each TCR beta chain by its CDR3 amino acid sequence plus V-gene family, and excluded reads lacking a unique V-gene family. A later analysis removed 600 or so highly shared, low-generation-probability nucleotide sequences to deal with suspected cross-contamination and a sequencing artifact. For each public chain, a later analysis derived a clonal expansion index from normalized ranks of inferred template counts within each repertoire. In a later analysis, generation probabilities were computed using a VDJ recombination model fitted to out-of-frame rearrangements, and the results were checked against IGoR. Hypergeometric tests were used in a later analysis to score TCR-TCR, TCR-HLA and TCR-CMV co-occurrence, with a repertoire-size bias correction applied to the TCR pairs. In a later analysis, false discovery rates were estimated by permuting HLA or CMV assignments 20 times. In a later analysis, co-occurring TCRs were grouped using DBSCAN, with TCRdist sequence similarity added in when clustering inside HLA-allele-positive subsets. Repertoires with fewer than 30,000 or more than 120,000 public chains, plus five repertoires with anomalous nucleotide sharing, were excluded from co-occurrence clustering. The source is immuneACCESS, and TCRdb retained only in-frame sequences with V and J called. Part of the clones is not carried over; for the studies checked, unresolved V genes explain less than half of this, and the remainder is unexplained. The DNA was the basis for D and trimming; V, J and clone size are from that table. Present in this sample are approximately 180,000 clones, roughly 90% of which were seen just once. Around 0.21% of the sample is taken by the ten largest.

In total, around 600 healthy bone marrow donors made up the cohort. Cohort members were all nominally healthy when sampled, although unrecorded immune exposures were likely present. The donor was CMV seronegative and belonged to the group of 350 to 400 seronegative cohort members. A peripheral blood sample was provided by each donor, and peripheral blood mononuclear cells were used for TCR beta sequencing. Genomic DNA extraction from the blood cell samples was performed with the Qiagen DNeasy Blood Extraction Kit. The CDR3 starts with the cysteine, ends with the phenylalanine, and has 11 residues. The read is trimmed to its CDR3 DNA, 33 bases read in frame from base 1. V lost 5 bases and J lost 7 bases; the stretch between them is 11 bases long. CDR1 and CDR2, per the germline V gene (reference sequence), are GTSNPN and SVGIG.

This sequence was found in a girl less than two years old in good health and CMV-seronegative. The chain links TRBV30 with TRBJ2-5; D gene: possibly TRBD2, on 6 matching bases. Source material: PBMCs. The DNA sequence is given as TGTGCCTGGTCGGGGGTAGGGACCCAGTACTTC. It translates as CAWSGVGTQYF.